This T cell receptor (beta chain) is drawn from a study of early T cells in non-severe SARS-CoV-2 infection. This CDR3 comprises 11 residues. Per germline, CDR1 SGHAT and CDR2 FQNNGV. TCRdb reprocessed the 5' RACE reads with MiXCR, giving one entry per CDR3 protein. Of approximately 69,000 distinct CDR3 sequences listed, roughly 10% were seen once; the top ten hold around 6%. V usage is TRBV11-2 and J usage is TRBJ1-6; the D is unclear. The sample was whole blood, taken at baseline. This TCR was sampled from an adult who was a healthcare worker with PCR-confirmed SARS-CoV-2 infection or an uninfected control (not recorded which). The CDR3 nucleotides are TGTATTGGGAGTTGTAATTCACCCCTCCACTTT. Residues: CIGSCNSPLHF.